This T cell receptor (beta chain) was captured in a study of human T cells and chemical hapten exposure. Study-wide context: The study traced per-sample TCR yield variation mainly to small differences in pooled library volumes.

Total RNA was isolated from unfractionated whole blood. A few counts support this clonotype. Its antigen is not known. The library attached unique molecular identifiers to individual cDNA molecules. As originally analysed: Per sample, the median was 95,638 TCRs, with values from approximately 25,000 to 650,000. A single record per CDR3 protein comes from TCRdb applying MiXCR to the reads. TCRdb assigned the V and J calls; the authors' analysis was not used. Among about 120,000 distinct CDR3 sequences listed, around 9% were seen once. The CDR3 contains 16 residues. Looked up from germline, CDR1 is SGHRS and CDR2 is YFSETQ. V gave up 0 bases and J gave up 0 bases, with 13 bases separating them. Study results and limitations: No shift was seen in TCRs above 1 in 1000 frequency with DPC sensitization.

Sequenced input: whole blood. V and J are TRBV5-1 and TRBJ2-7; tentatively, D is TRBD1 or TRBD2 (5 bases each). This receptor was obtained from a human donor in good health. Some clones in this sample may be carry-over from other donors' samples. The CDR3 here is CASSLGAWGSSYEQYF. Written as DNA, the CDR3 is TGCGCCAGCAGCTTGGGGGCATGGGGGAGCTCCTACGAGCAGTACTTC. Variable domain in full (rest from reference TRBV5-1 and TRBJ2-7): KAGVTQTPRYLIKTRGQQVTLSCSPISGHRSVSWYQQTPGQGLQFLFEYFSETQRNKGNFPGRFSGRQFSNSRSEMNVSTLELGDSALYLCASSLGAWGSSYEQYFGPGTRLTVT.